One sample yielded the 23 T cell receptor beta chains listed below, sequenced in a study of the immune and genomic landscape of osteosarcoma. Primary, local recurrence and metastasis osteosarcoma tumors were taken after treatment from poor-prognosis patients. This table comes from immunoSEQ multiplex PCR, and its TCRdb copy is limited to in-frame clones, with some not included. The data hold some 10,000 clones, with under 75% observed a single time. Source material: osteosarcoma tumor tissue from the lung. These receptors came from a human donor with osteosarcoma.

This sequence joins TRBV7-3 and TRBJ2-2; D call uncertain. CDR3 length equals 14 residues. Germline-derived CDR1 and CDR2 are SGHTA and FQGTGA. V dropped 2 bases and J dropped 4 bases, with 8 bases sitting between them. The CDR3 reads CASSLSFGTGELFF. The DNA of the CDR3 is TGTGCCAGCAGCTTATCGTTTGGCACCGGGGAGCTGTTTTTT. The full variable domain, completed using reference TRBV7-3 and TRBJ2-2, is GAGVSQTPSNKVTEKGKYVELRCDPISGHTALYWYRQSLGQGPEFLIYFQGTGAADDSGLPNDRFFAVRPEGSVSTLKIQRTERGDSAVYLCASSLSFGTGELFFGEGSRLTVL.

CDR3 bases: TGTGCCAGCAGTTTGGGTGGGACAGGTGGAAACACCATATATTTT. This codes for CASSLGGTGGNTIYF. The chain is built from TRBV28 and TRBJ1-3; TRBD1 matches at 8 bases. Per germline, CDR1 MDHEN and CDR2 SYDVKM. There are 15 residues in the CDR3. V trimming: 3 bases; J trimming: 3 bases; junction bases outside the gene matches: 4.

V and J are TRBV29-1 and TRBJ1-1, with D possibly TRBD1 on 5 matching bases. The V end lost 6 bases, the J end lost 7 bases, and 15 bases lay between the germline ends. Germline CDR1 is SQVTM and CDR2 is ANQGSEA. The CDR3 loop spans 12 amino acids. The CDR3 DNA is TGCAGCGTCAGACGACAGCCGGGTGAAGCTTTCTTT. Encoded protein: CSVRRQPGEAFF.

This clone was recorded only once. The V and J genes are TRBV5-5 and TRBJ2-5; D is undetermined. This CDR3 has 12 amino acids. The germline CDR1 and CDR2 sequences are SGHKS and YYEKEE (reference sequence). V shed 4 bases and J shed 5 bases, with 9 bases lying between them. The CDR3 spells CASSNFPETQYF. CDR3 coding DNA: TGTGCCAGCAGCAATTTCCCGGAGACCCAGTACTTC.

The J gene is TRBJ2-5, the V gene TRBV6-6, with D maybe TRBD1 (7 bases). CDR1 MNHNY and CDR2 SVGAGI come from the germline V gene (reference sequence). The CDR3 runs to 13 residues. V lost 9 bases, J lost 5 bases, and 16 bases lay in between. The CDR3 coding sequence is TGTGCCAGTACCACAGGGGCGGGGGAGACCCAGTACTTC. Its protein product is CASTTGAGETQYF.

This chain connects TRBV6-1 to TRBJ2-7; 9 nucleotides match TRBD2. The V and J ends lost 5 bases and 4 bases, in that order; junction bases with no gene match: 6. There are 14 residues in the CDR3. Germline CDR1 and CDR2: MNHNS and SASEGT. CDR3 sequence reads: CASSPSGAKYEQYF. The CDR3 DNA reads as TGTGCCAGCAGTCCTAGCGGGGCGAAATACGAGCAGTACTTC.

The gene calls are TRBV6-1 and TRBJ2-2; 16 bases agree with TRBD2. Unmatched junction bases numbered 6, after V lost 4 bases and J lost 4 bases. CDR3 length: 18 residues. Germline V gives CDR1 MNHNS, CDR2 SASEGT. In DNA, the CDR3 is TGTGCCAGCAGTGGGCCGGGACTAGCGGGAGGGCCCACCGGGGAGCTGTTTTTT. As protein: CASSGPGLAGGPTGELFF.

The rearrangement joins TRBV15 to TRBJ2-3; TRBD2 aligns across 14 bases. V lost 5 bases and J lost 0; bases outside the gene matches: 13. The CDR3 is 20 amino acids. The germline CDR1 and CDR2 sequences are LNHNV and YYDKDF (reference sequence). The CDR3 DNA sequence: TGTGCCACCAGCGGTCAGCTGAAGGGACTAGCGGGAGTTAGCACAGATACGCAGTATTTT. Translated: CATSGQLKGLAGVSTDTQYF.

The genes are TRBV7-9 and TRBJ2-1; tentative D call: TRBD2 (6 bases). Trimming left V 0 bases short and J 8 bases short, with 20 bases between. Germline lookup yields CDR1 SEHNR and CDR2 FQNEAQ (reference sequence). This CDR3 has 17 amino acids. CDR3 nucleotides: TGTGCCAGCAGCTTAGCTCTCGGGAGAGGGAATCAGGATGAGCAGTTCTTC. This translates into CASSLALGRGNQDEQFF.

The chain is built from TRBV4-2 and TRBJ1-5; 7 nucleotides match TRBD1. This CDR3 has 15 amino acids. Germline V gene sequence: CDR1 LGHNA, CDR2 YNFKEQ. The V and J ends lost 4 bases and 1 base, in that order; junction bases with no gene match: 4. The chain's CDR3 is CASSPNRGSNQPQHF. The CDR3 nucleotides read TGTGCCAGCAGCCCTAACAGGGGAAGCAATCAGCCCCAGCATTTT.

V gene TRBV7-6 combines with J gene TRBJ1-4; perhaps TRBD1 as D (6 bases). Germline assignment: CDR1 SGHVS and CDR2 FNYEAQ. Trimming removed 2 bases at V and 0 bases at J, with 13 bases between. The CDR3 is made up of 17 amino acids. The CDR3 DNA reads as TGTGCCAGCAGCTTACGGGCAGGGGATGCAACTAATGAAAAACTGTTTTTT. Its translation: CASSLRAGDATNEKLFF.

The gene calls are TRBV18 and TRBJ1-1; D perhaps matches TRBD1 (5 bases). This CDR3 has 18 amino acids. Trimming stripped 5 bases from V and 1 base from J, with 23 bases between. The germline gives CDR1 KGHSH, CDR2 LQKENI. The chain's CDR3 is CASSSNGPGPARNTEAFF. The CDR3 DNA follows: TGTGCCAGCTCATCTAATGGGCCAGGGCCCGCGCGGAACACTGAAGCTTTCTTT.

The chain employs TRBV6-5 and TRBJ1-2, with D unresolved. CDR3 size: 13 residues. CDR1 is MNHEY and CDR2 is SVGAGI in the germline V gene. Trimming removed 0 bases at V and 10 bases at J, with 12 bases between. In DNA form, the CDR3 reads TGTGCCAGCAGTTACTCCCAGCGTTCCTCCTACACCTTC. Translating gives CASSYSQRSSYTF.

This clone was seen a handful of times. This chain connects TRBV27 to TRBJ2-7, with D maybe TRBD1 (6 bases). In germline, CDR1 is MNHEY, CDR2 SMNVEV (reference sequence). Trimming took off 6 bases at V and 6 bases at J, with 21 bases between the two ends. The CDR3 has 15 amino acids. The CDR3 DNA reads TGTGCCAGCAGCCCCTCGACGAGGGGGACGGGCGAGCAGTACTTC. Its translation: CASSPSTRGTGEQYF.

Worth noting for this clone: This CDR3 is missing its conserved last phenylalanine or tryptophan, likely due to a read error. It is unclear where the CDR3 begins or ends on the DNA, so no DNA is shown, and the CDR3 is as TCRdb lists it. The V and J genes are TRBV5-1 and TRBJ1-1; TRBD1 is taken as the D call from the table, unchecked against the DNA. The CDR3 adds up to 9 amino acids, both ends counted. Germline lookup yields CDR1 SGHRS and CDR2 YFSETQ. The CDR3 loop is CASSKRTGK.

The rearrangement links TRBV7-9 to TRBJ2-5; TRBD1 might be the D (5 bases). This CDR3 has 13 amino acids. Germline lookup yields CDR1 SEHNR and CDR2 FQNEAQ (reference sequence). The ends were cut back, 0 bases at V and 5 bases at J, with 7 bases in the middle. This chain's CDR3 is CASSLAQGETQYF. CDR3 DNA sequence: TGTGCCAGCAGCTTAGCTCAGGGTGAGACCCAGTACTTC. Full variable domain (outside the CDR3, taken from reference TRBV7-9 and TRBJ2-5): DTGVSQNPRHKITKRGQNVTFRCDPISEHNRLYWYRQTLGQGPEFLTYFQNEAQLEKSRLLSDRFSAERPKGSFSTLEIQRTEQGDSAMYLCASSLAQGETQYFGPGTRLLVL.

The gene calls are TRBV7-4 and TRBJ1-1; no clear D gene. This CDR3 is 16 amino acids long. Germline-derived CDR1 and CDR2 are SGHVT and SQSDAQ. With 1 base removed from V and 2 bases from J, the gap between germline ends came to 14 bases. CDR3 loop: CASSLVKGKPNTEAFF. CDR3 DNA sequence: TGTGCCAGCAGCTTAGTCAAAGGGAAACCTAACACTGAAGCTTTCTTT. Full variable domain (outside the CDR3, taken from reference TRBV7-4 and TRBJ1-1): GAGVSQSPRYKVAKRGRDVALRCDSISGHVTLYWYRQTLGQGSEVLTYSQSDAQRDKSGRPSGRFSAERPERSVSTLKIQRTEQGDSAVYLCASSLVKGKPNTEAFFGQGTRLTVV.

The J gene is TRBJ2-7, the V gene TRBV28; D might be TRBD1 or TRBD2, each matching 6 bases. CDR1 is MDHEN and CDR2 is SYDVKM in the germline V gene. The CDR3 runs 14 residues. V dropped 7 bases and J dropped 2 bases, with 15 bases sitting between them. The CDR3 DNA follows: TGTGCCAGCACCCCTATAGGGGGGACCTACGAGCAGTACTTC. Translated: CASTPIGGTYEQYF.

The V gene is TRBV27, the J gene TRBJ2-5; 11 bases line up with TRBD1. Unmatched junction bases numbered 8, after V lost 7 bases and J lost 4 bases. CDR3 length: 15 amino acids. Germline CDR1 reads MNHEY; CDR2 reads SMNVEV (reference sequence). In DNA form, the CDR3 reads TGTGCCAGCAATCGATTGGACAGGGGGCGAGAGACCCAGTACTTC. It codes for CASNRLDRGRETQYF.

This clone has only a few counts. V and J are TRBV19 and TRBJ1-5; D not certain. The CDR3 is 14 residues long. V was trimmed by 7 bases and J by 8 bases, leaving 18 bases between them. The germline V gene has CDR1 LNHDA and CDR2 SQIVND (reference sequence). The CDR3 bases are TGTGCCAGTACCGATCGGACGGCGGAGGAGCCCCAGCATTTT. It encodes CASTDRTAEEPQHF. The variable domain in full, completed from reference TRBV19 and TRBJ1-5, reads DGGITQSPKYLFRKEGQNVTLSCEQNLNHDAMYWYRQDPGQGLRLIYYSQIVNDFQKGDIAEGYSVSREKKESFPLTVTSAQKNPTAFYLCASTDRTAEEPQHFGDGTRLSIL.

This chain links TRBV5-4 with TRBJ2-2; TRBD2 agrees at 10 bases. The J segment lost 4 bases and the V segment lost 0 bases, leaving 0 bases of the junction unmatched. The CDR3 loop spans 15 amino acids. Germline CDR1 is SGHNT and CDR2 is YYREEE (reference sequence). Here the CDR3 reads CASSLGLAGTGELFF. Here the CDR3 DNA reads TGTGCCAGCAGCTTGGGACTAGCGGGCACCGGGGAGCTGTTTTTT.

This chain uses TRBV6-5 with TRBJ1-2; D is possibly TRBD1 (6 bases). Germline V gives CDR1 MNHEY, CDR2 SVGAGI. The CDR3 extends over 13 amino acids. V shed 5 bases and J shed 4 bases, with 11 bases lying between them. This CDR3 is CASSTRGRYGYTF. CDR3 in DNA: TGTGCCAGCAGTACGCGGGGGCGCTATGGCTACACCTTC.

CDR3 sequence reads: CASSSQGARTEAFF. The CDR3 DNA reads as TGTGCCAGCAGCTCCCAGGGGGCGCGAACTGAAGCTTTCTTT. V usage is TRBV7-2 and J usage is TRBJ1-1; 8 bases are a match to TRBD1. Germline assignment: CDR1 SGHTA and CDR2 FQGNSA. V was clipped by 4 bases and J by 5 bases; unmatched bases: 6. This CDR3 region has 14 residues.